Presented here are 22 T cell receptor beta chains from one specimen sequenced in a study of beta chain features in type 1 diabetes. Sequenced material consisted of expressed TCRB transcripts (all of the isolated RNA was reverse transcribed). Libraries were prepared by immunoSEQ multiplex PCR; TCRdb keeps only in-frame clonotypes and omits some of them. The sample contains under 900,000 clones, roughly 17% of which appear only once. The source material was naive CD4+ T cells from blood. These receptors were collected from a woman younger than 30 in good health.

The sample holds many counts of this clone. The chain links TRBV7-9 to TRBJ1-5, with D possibly matching TRBD1 (5 bases). The ends were cut back, 1 base at V and 4 bases at J, with 14 bases in the middle. Germline CDR1 SEHNR, CDR2 FQNEAQ (reference sequence). The CDR3 has 16 amino acids. CDR3 nucleotide sequence: TGTGCCAGCAGCTTAGGGGACTCACGCGATAATCAGCCCCAGCATTTT. Protein sequence: CASSLGDSRDNQPQHF.

DNA for the CDR3: TGTGCCAGCAGTTATCGTGGCACGGGAGCCGAGACCCAGTACTTC. Its protein product is CASSYRGTGAETQYF. This rearrangement joins TRBV6-5 to TRBJ2-5; perhaps TRBD2 as D (6 bases). V lost 3 bases to trimming and J lost 5 bases, with 16 bases between them. This CDR3 has 15 residues. Germline loops: CDR1 MNHEY, CDR2 SVGAGI.

This clone turned up a few times. J is TRBJ2-7 and V is TRBV5-6, with 8 bases aligning to TRBD2. This CDR3 is 14 amino acids long. V dropped 0 bases and J dropped 6; count of bases not matched to a gene: 5. CDR1 is SGHDT and CDR2 is YYEEEE in the germline V gene. The CDR3 sequence: CASSLEGTRGEQYF. The DNA for the CDR3 is TGTGCCAGCAGCTTGGAGGGGACTAGGGGCGAGCAGTACTTC.

This chain connects TRBV5-4 to TRBJ2-2, with 12 positions matching TRBD2. The CDR3 is 16 residues long. Unmatched junction bases numbered 6, after V lost 4 bases and J lost 5 bases. CDR1 is SGHNT and CDR2 is YYREEE in the germline V gene (reference sequence). The CDR3 DNA reads as TGTGCCAGCAGCCAAGGGACTAGCGGGCCTACCGGGGAGCTGTTTTTT. Translating it yields CASSQGTSGPTGELFF.

This clone was counted a few times. The rearrangement joins TRBV27 to TRBJ2-1; TRBD2 aligns across 8 bases. The CDR3 has 16 residues. Germline loops: CDR1 MNHEY, CDR2 SMNVEV (reference sequence). The junction had 9 bases not matched to a gene; V was cut back by 4 bases and J by 4 bases. The CDR3 nucleotides read TGTGCCAGCAGTTACCACCGAACTAGCGGATACAATGAGCAGTTCTTC. The encoded protein is CASSYHRTSGYNEQFF.

This chain uses TRBV28 with TRBJ2-5; 9 bases map to TRBD1. Germline lookup yields CDR1 MDHEN and CDR2 SYDVKM. There are 14 residues in the CDR3. Trimming took 5 bases from V and 5 from J; bases not matched to a gene: 6. CDR3 sequence reads: CASSRAGQGETQYF. The CDR3 DNA sequence: TGTGCCAGCAGTCGGGCGGGACAGGGTGAGACCCAGTACTTC.

The gene calls are TRBV7-2 and TRBJ2-1; no clear D. Deletions cut 5 bases from V and 8 bases from J, with 13 bases between. CDR3 length equals 13 residues. Per the germline V gene, CDR1 is SGHTA and CDR2 is FQGNSA. The CDR3 here is CASSPRLADEQFF. The CDR3 region has the DNA TGTGCCAGCAGCCCCAGACTGGCGGATGAGCAGTTCTTC.

This chain uses TRBV2 with TRBJ2-7; D unresolved. The germline gives CDR1 SNHLY, CDR2 FYNNEI. V was clipped by 5 bases and J by 5 bases, with 10 bases between them. The CDR3 spans 12 residues. The CDR3 region has the DNA TGTGCCAGCAGTCAAGGGTTCAACGAGCAGTACTTC. Residues: CASSQGFNEQYF.

The J gene is TRBJ2-7, the V gene TRBV29-1, with D possibly called TRBD1 or TRBD2 (5 bases each). V gave up 7 bases and J gave up 4 bases, with 14 bases separating them. Looked up from germline, CDR1 is SQVTM and CDR2 is ANQGSEA. The CDR3 is made up of 12 amino acids. In nucleotides, the CDR3 is TGCAGCGGCGGCCGGGACCTATACGAGCAGTACTTC. Encoded protein: CSGGRDLYEQYF.

In regard to this clone: The sample carries other DNA sequences with the same CDR3. The rearrangement links TRBV29-1 to TRBJ2-7, with TRBD1 matching over 8 bases. The V gene end was trimmed by 3 bases and the J gene end by 0 bases; junction bases not matched to a gene: 1. CDR1 and CDR2 (germline): SQVTM, ANQGSEA. The CDR3 contains 13 residues. In nucleotides, the CDR3 is TGCAGCGTTGACGGGACAGGCTCCTACGAGCAGTACTTC. Translation: CSVDGTGSYEQYF.

The rearrangement uses TRBV4-2 and TRBJ2-3, with unresolved D. This CDR3 has 11 amino acids. Per germline, CDR1 LGHNA and CDR2 YNFKEQ. The V end lost 4 bases, the J end lost 6 bases, and 5 bases lay between the germline ends. The CDR3 nucleotides are TGTGCCAGCAGCCTGACTGATACGCAGTATTTT. Translation gives CASSLTDTQYF.

The chain employs TRBV7-8 and TRBJ1-3; D not certain. Trimming stripped 0 bases from V and 0 bases from J, with 15 bases between. In germline, CDR1 is SGHVS, CDR2 FQNEAQ. CDR3 length: 18 amino acids. The CDR3 here is CASSLAPRGRFSGNTIYF. Written as DNA, the CDR3 is TGTGCCAGCAGCTTAGCGCCACGCGGCAGGTTCTCTGGAAACACCATATATTTT.

The chain combines TRBV19 with TRBJ1-5, with TRBD1 as a possible D gene (6 bases). Trimming removed 5 bases from V and 4 bases from J, with 15 bases in between. Germline V gene lookup returns CDR1 LNHDA and CDR2 SQIVND (reference sequence). The CDR3 consists of 15 residues. CDR3 region: CASSAGTGLNQPQHF. CDR3 bases: TGTGCCAGTAGTGCGGGAACAGGGTTAAATCAGCCCCAGCATTTT.

J is TRBJ2-6 and V is TRBV28, with D hard to call. Germline V gene lookup returns CDR1 MDHEN and CDR2 SYDVKM. This CDR3 is 16 amino acids long. The V gene lost 7 bases and the J gene lost 2 bases, with 15 bases spanning the gap. CDR3 sequence reads: CASIPTLGTGANVLTF. The CDR3 region has the DNA TGTGCCAGCATCCCCACTCTGGGAACTGGGGCCAACGTCCTGACTTTC. Variable domain in full (rest from reference TRBV28 and TRBJ2-6): DVKVTQSSRYLVKRTGEKVFLECVQDMDHENMFWYRQDPGLGLRLIYFSYDVKMKEKGDIPEGYSVSREKKERFSLILESASTNQTSMYLCASIPTLGTGANVLTFGAGSRLTVL.

This clone came up a few times. The chain has TRBV7-2 and TRBJ2-1; D is possibly TRBD2 (6 bases). CDR3 length: 15 residues. Germline CDR1 SGHTA, CDR2 FQGNSA. V lost 5 bases, J lost 6 bases, and 17 bases lay in between. CDR3 loop: CASSHEWEESNEQFF. The CDR3 DNA follows: TGTGCCAGCAGCCATGAGTGGGAGGAGTCCAATGAGCAGTTCTTC.

The chain carries TRBV7-2 and TRBJ1-1, with TRBD1 as a possible D gene (5 bases). The CDR3 has 15 amino acids. The germline V and J ends were trimmed by 1 base and 5 bases, with 14 bases remaining between them. CDR1 is SGHTA, CDR2 FQGNSA, per germline. The CDR3 DNA is TGTGCCAGCAGCTTAGGGCAGGGCCGAGGGACTGAAGCTTTCTTT. Encoded protein: CASSLGQGRGTEAFF.

This clone was observed a handful of times. V gene TRBV6-6 combines with J gene TRBJ2-1; a possible D gene is TRBD1 (5 bases). Germline V gene lookup returns CDR1 MNHNY and CDR2 SVGAGI (reference sequence). The V and J ends lost 5 bases and 9 bases respectively, with 14 bases between them. The CDR3 consists of 13 residues. CDR3 in DNA: TGTGCCAGCAGTCGACCTCAGGGCCCTGAGCAGTTCTTC. Its protein product is CASSRPQGPEQFF.

There are a few counts of this clone. The chain is built from TRBV5-1 and TRBJ2-3; D perhaps matches TRBD1 (6 bases). This CDR3 region has 16 residues. Germline V gives CDR1 SGHRS, CDR2 YFSETQ. The germline V and J ends were trimmed by 1 base and 4 bases, with 16 bases remaining between them. CDR3 nucleotide sequence: TGCGCCAGCAGCTTGCGGGACACGGAGTTGGCAGATACGCAGTATTTT. This sequence encodes CASSLRDTELADTQYF.

A few counts support this clone. This chain joins TRBV18 and TRBJ2-7, with 7 bases identical to TRBD2. There are 14 residues in the CDR3. The V gene end was trimmed by 2 bases and the J gene end by 4 bases; junction bases not matched to a gene: 5. Germline CDR1 is KGHSH and CDR2 is LQKENI. The CDR3: CASSPTAGTYEQYF. CDR3 DNA sequence: TGTGCCAGCTCACCAACAGCGGGGACTTACGAGCAGTACTTC.

The chain carries TRBV5-1 and TRBJ2-1; possible D gene TRBD2, 6 bases. The germline CDR1 and CDR2 sequences are SGHRS and YFSETQ. The CDR3 has 14 amino acids. Between the trimmed V and J ends, which lost 0 bases and 7 bases, there was a span of 11 bases. For the CDR3, the DNA is TGCGCCAGCAGCTTGGGGGATGCGGGAAATGAGCAGTTCTTC. As protein: CASSLGDAGNEQFF.

This chain links TRBV7-9 with TRBJ1-2; D remains ambiguous. Germline CDR1 reads SEHNR; CDR2 reads FQNEAQ (reference sequence). V was cut by 3 bases and J by 4 bases, with 9 bases left in between. CDR3 length: 13 residues. Written as DNA, the CDR3 is TGTGCCAGCAGCTTGGAAACAGCCTATGGCTACACCTTC. It codes for CASSLETAYGYTF.

The chain carries TRBV9 and TRBJ2-6, with 9 bases that match TRBD1. The junction had 9 bases not matched to a gene; V was cut back by 4 bases and J by 1 base. Germline-derived CDR1 and CDR2 are SGDLS and YYNGEE. The CDR3 has 18 residues. The CDR3 DNA reads TGTGCCAGCAGCCCACGGGACAGGGATCGTTCTGGGGCCAACGTCCTGACTTTC. This translates into CASSPRDRDRSGANVLTF.